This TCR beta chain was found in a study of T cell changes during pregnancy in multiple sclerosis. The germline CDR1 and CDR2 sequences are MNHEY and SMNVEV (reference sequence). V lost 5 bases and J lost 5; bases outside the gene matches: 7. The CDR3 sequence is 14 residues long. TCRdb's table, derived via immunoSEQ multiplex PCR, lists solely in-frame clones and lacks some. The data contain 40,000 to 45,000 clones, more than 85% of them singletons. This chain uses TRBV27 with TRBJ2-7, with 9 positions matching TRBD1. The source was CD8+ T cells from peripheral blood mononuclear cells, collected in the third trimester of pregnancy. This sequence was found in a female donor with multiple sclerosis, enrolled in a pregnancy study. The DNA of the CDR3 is TGTGCCAGCAGTGCTCCCGGGACAGGGAACGAGCAGTACTTC. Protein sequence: CASSAPGTGNEQYF.